This passage covers 7 T cell receptor beta chains from one sample sequenced in a study of monozygotic twins with inflammatory bowel disease. TCRdb reprocessed the 5' RACE reads and keeps a single row for each CDR3 protein, giving no DNA. The table counts 210,000 or so distinct CDR3 sequences; less than 9% lies in the top ten. The sequenced sample consisted of blood. Receptor source: a human donor with ulcerative colitis or Crohn's disease, or a healthy co-twin of an affected twin (not recorded which).

V is TRBV4-2 and J is TRBJ2-3; TCRdb returns TRBD2, unconfirmable since there is no DNA. Germline CDR1 and CDR2: LGHNA and YNFKEQ. The CDR3 has 19 amino acids. The CDR3 region is CASSPSALGSLAPTDTQYF.

The chain links TRBV11-1 to TRBJ2-4; lacking DNA, the TRBD2 call made by TCRdb goes unchecked. The CDR3 runs to 20 residues. Germline V CDR1 and CDR2: SGHAT, FQDESV (reference sequence). The CDR3 spells CASSSPGLAEPVATKNIQYF.

This rearrangement joins TRBV10-3 to TRBJ2-3; the TRBD1 assignment by TCRdb is unverifiable without DNA. The germline gives CDR1 ENHRY, CDR2 SYGVKD. The length of the CDR3 is 15 residues. The CDR3 here is CAIRAGHQPGDTQYF.

The rearrangement joins TRBV6-6 to TRBJ1-4. The germline V gene has CDR1 MNHNY and CDR2 SVGAGI (reference sequence). This CDR3 has 13 residues. This chain's CDR3 is CASRQGGEGKLFF.

The rearrangement links TRBV7-3 to TRBJ2-1; checking the TCRdb D call of TRBD2 is not possible without DNA. In germline, CDR1 is SGHTA, CDR2 FQGTGA. This CDR3 comprises 17 residues. CDR3 amino acids: CASSLTPTSGRRGEQFF.

V gene TRBV5-1 combines with J gene TRBJ1-4. The CDR3 spans 16 residues. Germline CDR1 SGHRS, CDR2 YFSETQ. This CDR3 reads CASSLSGDAQNEKLFF.

The chain recombines TRBV4-1 with TRBJ2-7. This CDR3 contains 16 residues. The germline CDR1 and CDR2 sequences are MGHRA and YSYEKL. The CDR3 is CASSQDFTASTYEQYF.